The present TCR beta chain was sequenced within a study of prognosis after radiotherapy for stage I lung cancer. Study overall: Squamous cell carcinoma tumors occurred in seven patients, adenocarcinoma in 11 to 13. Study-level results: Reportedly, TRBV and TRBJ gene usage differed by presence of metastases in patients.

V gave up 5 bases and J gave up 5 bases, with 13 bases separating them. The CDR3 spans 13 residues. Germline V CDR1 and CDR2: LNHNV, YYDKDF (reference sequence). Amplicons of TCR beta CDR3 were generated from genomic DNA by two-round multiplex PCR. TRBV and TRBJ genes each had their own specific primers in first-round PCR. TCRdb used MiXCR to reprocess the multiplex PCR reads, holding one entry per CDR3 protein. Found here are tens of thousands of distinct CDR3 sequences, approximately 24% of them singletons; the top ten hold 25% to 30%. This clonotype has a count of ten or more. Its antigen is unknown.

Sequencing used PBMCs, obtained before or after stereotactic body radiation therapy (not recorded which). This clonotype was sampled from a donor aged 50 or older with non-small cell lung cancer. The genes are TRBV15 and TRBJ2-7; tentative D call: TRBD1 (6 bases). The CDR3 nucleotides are TGTGCCACCAGCGTAACACAGGGTAACGAGCAGTACTTC. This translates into CATSVTQGNEQYF. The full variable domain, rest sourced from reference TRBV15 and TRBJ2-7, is DAMVIQNPRYQVTQFGKPVTLSCSQTLNHNVMYWYQQKSSQAPKLLFHYYDKDFNNEADTPDNFQSRRPNTSFCFLDIRSPGLGDTAMYLCATSVTQGNEQYFGPGTRLTVT.